This TCR beta chain was captured by sequencing in a study of blood T cell repertoires in COVID-19 (dated by TCRdb to 2018 to 2021). Study-wide context: Samples from collaborators originated in the United States, Italy and Spain and spanned both the acute and convalescent phases of COVID-19. The material from the prospective study consisted of cDNA or gDNA derived from T cells, B-cell-depleted T cells, or PBMCs. Subjects who had been exposed to COVID-19, were actively infected with it, or had recovered from it provided the deeply sampled blood TCRbeta repertoires that made up the dataset. The repertoires were made available in a free public database intended to serve as a resource for research on the immune response to SARS-CoV-2. Samples were obtained from the ongoing ImmuneRACE study (first 160 participants) and from about 1,300 subjects provided by 6 global collaborators. A de-identified subject ID, COVID-19 status, age in years and sex were almost always included in the sample metadata. Where available, HLA class I and class II types were taken from metadata supplied by the sample provider and were not determined by assay-based typing. Broader findings and caveats from the paper: The amount of clinical and demographic metadata varied by source and participant and was provided uncurated.

This clone showed up just a few times. Its binding antigen is unknown. No base quality values were provided; no much bigger clone lies one nucleotide off. This sample includes further DNA sequences coding for the same CDR3. V and J are truncated by 1 base and 1 base respectively, leaving an intervening sequence of 8 bases. In the germline V gene, CDR1 corresponds to SGHRS and CDR2 to YFSETQ. The CDR3 starts with the cysteine, ends with the phenylalanine, and has 14 residues. The sequence is cut down to CDR3 DNA, 42 bases in frame from base 1. TCRbeta CDR3 regions were amplified from genomic DNA by means of the immunoSEQ Assay, a bias-controlled multiplex PCR. The source study handled its data this way. The number of nucleated cells in each sample was estimated from the amplification of reference gene primers within the assay. Sequence reads were collapsed and filtered to measure the absolute abundance of every unique TCRbeta CDR3 rearrangement. Productive Simpson clonality was computed per sample as the square root of Simpson's diversity index over productive rearrangements. TCRdb's version of the immuneACCESS table is confined to in-frame rearrangements and falls short of the full clone set. An unresolved V gene accounts for under half of the shortfall where checked; the remainder is of unknown origin. The V and J calls and clone size come from that table; D and trimming were worked out from the DNA. A total of about 120,000 clones appear in this sample, 85% to 90% of them only once. Together, the top ten hold about 2% of the sample.

Each collaborating institution followed its own protocols to collect whole blood in K2EDTA tubes. For TCRbeta analysis, collaborators shipped samples in one of three forms: frozen whole blood, isolated PBMCs, or DNA extracted from either of those sample types. The rearranged segments are TRBV5-1 and TRBJ1-1, with the D gene not clear enough to name. Sequencing was done on a sample of peripheral blood. The sequence came from a woman aged 45-65 years with acute or convalescent COVID-19. The CDR3: CASSLWAGNTEAFF. The DNA is TGCGCCAGCAGCTTGTGGGCAGGGAACACTGAAGCTTTCTTT.